The entry that follows covers one TCR beta chain sequence. This clone's antigen is unknown. No qualities accompany the bases; no much larger clone lies one base away. Collaborating institutions collected whole blood in K2EDTA tubes following their own protocols. For TCRbeta analysis, collaborator samples were shipped as frozen whole blood, as isolated PBMCs, or as DNA extracted from either sample type. This entry comes from a study of blood T cell repertoires in COVID-19 (TCRdb year 2020). Looking at the study overall: Samples covering the acute and convalescent phases of COVID-19 were provided by collaborators in the United States, Italy and Spain. Where HLA class I and class II types were available, the types were taken from metadata supplied by the sample provider, not from assay-based typing. The repertoires were made available in a free public database intended to serve as a resource for research on the immune response to SARS-CoV-2. The dataset comprised deeply sampled blood TCRbeta repertoires from subjects exposed to, actively infected with, or recovered from COVID-19. Samples were obtained from the ongoing ImmuneRACE study (first 160 participants) and from 1,254 subjects provided by 6 global collaborators. Sample metadata almost always included a de-identified subject ID, COVID-19 status, age in years and sex. The prospective study material was composed of cDNA or gDNA derived from T cells, B-cell-depleted T cells, or PBMCs.

The immunoSEQ Assay, a bias-controlled multiplex PCR, was used to amplify TCRbeta CDR3 regions from genomic DNA. The published analysis was carried out like this. The number of nucleated cells in each sample was estimated by amplification of reference gene primers within the assay. To quantify the absolute abundance of each unique TCRbeta CDR3 rearrangement, sequence reads were collapsed and filtered. For each sample, productive Simpson clonality was calculated as the square root of Simpson's diversity index over productive rearrangements. Imported from immuneACCESS, the table was reduced by TCRdb to in-frame sequences with V and J called. These copies leave out some clones; in studies compared against another copy, an unresolved V gene accounts for under half, and the cause of the remainder is not known. The DNA was the basis for D and trimming; V, J and clone size are from that table. For this sample the table gives nearly 45,000 clones, of which 80% were detected only once. The ten largest make up under 20% of the sample.

The germline V gene gives CDR1 as MDHEN and CDR2 as SYDVKM. V is pared back by 7 bases and J by 7 bases, with 17 bases lying between the germline termini. From its cysteine to its phenylalanine, the CDR3 spans 14 amino acids. The only DNA kept is the CDR3, 42 bases in frame from the first base. The study at large found these results: Clinical and demographic metadata were provided uncurated, with the amount varying by source and participant.

The chain is encoded by TRBV28 joined to TRBJ2-1, and possibly TRBD2, on 7 matching bases. The sample was peripheral blood. This sequence originates from a man between 65 and 80 years old with acute or convalescent COVID-19. The CDR3 reads CASTVGGAKNEQFF. In nucleotides, the sequence is TGTGCCAGCACCGTGGGGGGGGCTAAGAATGAGCAGTTCTTC.